Each of the 27 T cell receptor beta chains below was sequenced from the same sample in a study of blood T cell repertoires in COVID-19. Assay used: immunoSEQ multiplex PCR; TCRdb lists only in-frame clones, some missing. The data contain 250,000 to 400,000 clones, 88% of them seen just once; the ten biggest clones take up roughly 1.7%. Sequencing was done on a sample of peripheral blood. The receptor set was obtained from a woman in her twenties or thirties with COVID-19, enrolled during active disease.

This clone appeared many times. CDR3 loop: CASSLEAGVNTEAFF. The CDR3 DNA follows: TGTGCCAGCAGCTTAGAGGCCGGAGTGAACACTGAAGCTTTCTTT. The chain couples TRBV7-8 to TRBJ1-1; the D is unclear. This CDR3 is built from 15 residues. Germline V gene sequence: CDR1 SGHVS, CDR2 FQNEAQ. Trimming took 1 base from V and 0 from J, leaving 9 bases between them.

The chain couples TRBV24-1 to TRBJ2-3; TRBD2 aligns across 9 bases. Unmatched junction bases numbered 7, after V lost 5 bases and J lost 5 bases. CDR1 and CDR2 from the germline V gene are KGHDR and SFDVKD. The CDR3 loop spans 15 amino acids. CDR3: CATSGSRGGRDTQYF. The CDR3 DNA is TGTGCCACCAGTGGTTCGCGGGGGGGCCGAGATACGCAGTATTTT.

V usage is TRBV5-1 and J usage is TRBJ1-1, with a weak D call TRBD1 (5 bases). V was cut by 2 bases and J by 4 bases, with 18 bases left in between. CDR3 length equals 16 residues. CDR1 and CDR2 (germline): SGHRS, YFSETQ. The CDR3 protein is CASSLNGQGASTEAFF. The CDR3 DNA reads as TGCGCCAGCAGCTTAAACGGGCAGGGCGCGAGCACTGAAGCTTTCTTT. Full variable domain (remainder filled in from reference TRBV5-1 and TRBJ1-1): KAGVTQTPRYLIKTRGQQVTLSCSPISGHRSVSWYQQTPGQGLQFLFEYFSETQRNKGNFPGRFSGRQFSNSRSEMNVSTLELGDSALYLCASSLNGQGASTEAFFGQGTRLTVV.

The chain couples TRBV7-9 to TRBJ1-6; D gene unclear. Trimming removed 1 base at V and 9 bases at J, with 10 bases between. CDR1 and CDR2 from the germline V gene are SEHNR and FQNEAQ (reference sequence). The CDR3 spans 14 residues. The CDR3, as DNA: TGTGCCAGCAGCTTAGGTTCTAAGAGTTCACCCCTCCACTTT. This encodes CASSLGSKSSPLHF.

This chain joins TRBV30 and TRBJ1-5; 7 nucleotides align to TRBD1. The germline CDR1 and CDR2 sequences are GTSNPN and SVGIG (reference sequence). Trimming took 3 bases from V and 2 from J; bases not matched to a gene: 1. The CDR3 has 13 amino acids. CDR3 DNA: TGTGCCTGGAGAGGACAGGGCAATCAGCCCCAGCATTTT. Its protein product is CAWRGQGNQPQHF.

The chain links TRBV10-2 to TRBJ2-3; 9 bases align to TRBD2. CDR1 WSHSY and CDR2 SAAADI come from the germline V gene. V shed 4 bases, J shed 6 bases, and the junction held 5 bases outside the gene matches. This CDR3 spans 14 amino acids. CDR3 amino acids: CASSVASGDDTQYF. DNA for the CDR3: TGCGCCAGCAGTGTGGCTAGCGGGGATGATACGCAGTATTTT.

This chain links TRBV5-6 with TRBJ1-6, with D unresolved. V was cut by 1 base and J by 8 bases, with 10 bases left in between. CDR3 size: 14 residues. Looked up from germline, CDR1 is SGHDT and CDR2 is YYEEEE. DNA for the CDR3: TGTGCCAGCAGCTTGCCGGGAGCATATTCACCCCTCCACTTT. Translation gives CASSLPGAYSPLHF.

The V call is TRBV5-1, the J call TRBJ1-1; 9 positions match TRBD1. The J segment lost 0 bases and the V segment lost 4 bases, leaving 4 bases of the junction unmatched. Germline-derived CDR1 and CDR2 are SGHRS and YFSETQ. CDR3 size: 15 residues. CDR3 in DNA: TGCGCCAGCAGCCCGGACAGGGGAATGAACACTGAAGCTTTCTTT. Its translation: CASSPDRGMNTEAFF.

This rearrangement joins TRBV18 to TRBJ2-5; tentative D call: TRBD1 (6 bases). Germline V CDR1 and CDR2: KGHSH, LQKENI. The CDR3 runs 13 residues. Trimming stripped 4 bases from V and 3 bases from J, with 9 bases between. The CDR3 reads CASSLWTEETQYF. CDR3 bases: TGTGCCAGCTCACTGTGGACAGAAGAGACCCAGTACTTC. The full variable domain, in which reference TRBV18 and TRBJ2-5 provide the parts outside the CDR3, is NAGVMQNPRHLVRRRGQEARLRCSPMKGHSHVYWYRQLPEEGLKFMVYLQKENIIDESGMPKERFSAEFPKEGPSILRIQQVVRGDSAAYFCASSLWTEETQYFGPGTRLLVL.

The rearrangement uses TRBV5-5 and TRBJ2-5, with D perhaps matching TRBD1 (6 bases). The CDR3 consists of 15 residues. Trimming pared 0 bases from V and 5 bases from J, leaving 14 bases between. Germline V CDR1 and CDR2: SGHKS, YYEKEE (reference sequence). The CDR3 DNA is TGTGCCAGCAGCTTGGGCGTGGGGGCGTTCGAGACCCAGTACTTC. This sequence encodes CASSLGVGAFETQYF.

The chain carries TRBV6-2 or TRBV6-3 and TRBJ1-2, with 8 bases matching TRBD1. The CDR3 totals 15 residues. Germline trimming cut 6 bases from V and 4 bases from J; bases unmatched to any gene: 10. CDR1 is MNHEY and CDR2 is SVGEGT in the germline V gene. The chain's CDR3 is CASSNYGQGLYGYTF. CDR3 nucleotides: TGTGCCAGCAGCAACTATGGACAGGGCCTCTATGGCTACACCTTC.

This chain uses TRBV2 with TRBJ2-7; 7 nucleotides agree with TRBD1. This CDR3 contains 15 residues. CDR1 is SNHLY and CDR2 is FYNNEI in the germline V gene. The trim removed 6 bases at V and 0 bases at J, leaving 8 bases unmatched. The CDR3 DNA follows: TGTGCCAGCAGAAGAGACAGGGAAAGCTCCTACGAGCAGTACTTC. It specifies CASRRDRESSYEQYF.

V and J are TRBV30 and TRBJ1-5; D may be TRBD1 (5 bases). The CDR3 totals 13 residues. Per the germline V gene, CDR1 is GTSNPN and CDR2 is SVGIG (reference sequence). Trimming shortened V by 2 bases and J by 7 bases, and 12 bases separated the two germline ends. CDR3 sequence: CAWSRQGGQPQHF. As DNA, the CDR3 is TGTGCCTGGAGTAGGCAGGGAGGACAGCCCCAGCATTTT. The complete variable domain, with remaining parts taken from reference TRBV30 and TRBJ1-5, reads SQTIHQWPATLVQPVGSPLSLECTVEGTSNPNLYWYRQAAGRGLQLLFYSVGIGQISSEVPQNLSASRPQDRQFILSSKKLLLSDSGFYLCAWSRQGGQPQHFGDGTRLSIL.

This chain uses TRBV5-4 with TRBJ1-2; the D gene is possibly TRBD1 (6 bases). Germline CDR1 reads SGHNT; CDR2 reads YYREEE (reference sequence). CDR3 length: 16 residues. V was clipped by 4 bases and J by 5 bases, with 21 bases between them. This CDR3 reads CASSSPGTGRGYGYTF. The DNA for the CDR3 is TGTGCCAGCAGCAGCCCCGGCACAGGGAGGGGTTATGGCTACACCTTC.

V and J are TRBV7-2 and TRBJ2-1, with D perhaps TRBD2 (5 bases). Per germline, CDR1 SGHTA and CDR2 FQGNSA. The V end was cut by 7 bases, the J end by 13 bases, with 17 bases between. The CDR3 has 12 residues. The chain's CDR3 is CASKIRGFVQFF. DNA for the CDR3: TGTGCCAGCAAGATCAGAGGGTTCGTTCAGTTCTTC.

The rearrangement links TRBV7-8 to TRBJ1-2; a weak D match, TRBD1 (6 bases). Trimming left V 7 bases short and J 2 bases short, with 8 bases between. The CDR3 loop spans 12 amino acids. Germline assignment: CDR1 SGHVS and CDR2 FQNEAQ. The DNA of the CDR3 is TGTGCCAGCACCACAGGGAACTATGGCTACACCTTC. It specifies CASTTGNYGYTF. Drawing the rest from reference TRBV7-8 and TRBJ1-2, the complete variable domain is GAGVSQSPRYKVAKRGQDVALRCDPISGHVSLFWYQQALGQGPEFLTYFQNEAQLDKSGLPSDRFFAERPEGSVSTLKIQRTQQEDSAVYLCASTTGNYGYTFGSGTRLTVV.

V is TRBV30 and J is TRBJ1-5, with D uncertain. The CDR3 is 13 amino acids. With 0 bases removed from V and 9 bases from J, the gap between germline ends came to 12 bases. Germline-derived CDR1 and CDR2 are GTSNPN and SVGIG (reference sequence). CDR3 protein: CAWSVPPRGPQHF. CDR3 DNA: TGTGCCTGGAGTGTCCCGCCTCGGGGGCCCCAGCATTTT.

V gene TRBV9 combines with J gene TRBJ2-2, with D tentatively TRBD1 (6 bases). The V gene's germline CDR1 is SGDLS and CDR2 YYNGEE. The CDR3 is made up of 18 amino acids. Trimming took off 4 bases at V and 0 bases at J, with 19 bases between the two ends. CDR3 nucleotides: TGTGCCAGCAGCCTTCAATCCCGGACAGACGCGAACACCGGGGAGCTGTTTTTT. This translates into CASSLQSRTDANTGELFF.

V is TRBV30 and J is TRBJ2-3; no firm D call. The CDR3 has 11 amino acids. CDR1 is GTSNPN, CDR2 SVGIG, per germline (reference sequence). The V and J ends lost 0 bases and 10 bases respectively, with 8 bases between them. The CDR3 nucleotides read TGTGCCTGGAGTGTGAGTAGCTCGCAGTATTTT. It encodes CAWSVSSSQYF.

This chain joins TRBV5-1 and TRBJ1-6; D call uncertain. Germline CDR1 reads SGHRS; CDR2 reads YFSETQ. The CDR3 spans 14 residues. V was trimmed by 2 bases and J by 7 bases, leaving 10 bases between them. This chain's CDR3 is CASSLIPMNSPLHF. CDR3 DNA sequence: TGCGCCAGCAGCTTAATACCTATGAATTCACCCCTCCACTTT.

The table lists this clone with a few counts. The rearrangement links TRBV6-1 to TRBJ2-7; TRBD2 is a possible D gene (6 bases). The CDR3 is 15 amino acids. The germline V and J ends were trimmed by 3 bases and 3 bases, with 15 bases remaining between them. Germline V gene lookup returns CDR1 MNHNS and CDR2 SASEGT. CDR3 sequence (DNA): TGTGCCAGCAGTGATTCCCCGGGACTGAACTACGAGCAGTACGTC. It is translated as CASSDSPGLNYEQYV.

CDR3 sequence reads: CASRVELAGSGELFF. DNA for the CDR3: TGCGCCAGCAGGGTCGAACTAGCGGGGTCCGGGGAGCTGTTTTTT. V usage is TRBV5-1 and J usage is TRBJ2-2, with 10 bases aligning to TRBD2. The V gene end was trimmed by 5 bases and the J gene end by 6 bases; junction bases not matched to a gene: 7. CDR3 length: 15 amino acids. CDR1 SGHRS and CDR2 YFSETQ come from the germline V gene. Full variable domain (rest looked up from reference TRBV5-1 and TRBJ2-2): KAGVTQTPRYLIKTRGQQVTLSCSPISGHRSVSWYQQTPGQGLQFLFEYFSETQRNKGNFPGRFSGRQFSNSRSEMNVSTLELGDSALYLCASRVELAGSGELFFGEGSRLTVL.

This rearrangement joins TRBV30 to TRBJ1-4, with D possibly TRBD1 on 5 matching bases. V shed 1 base and J shed 14 bases, with 23 bases lying between them. CDR1 is GTSNPN, CDR2 SVGIG, per germline (reference sequence). This CDR3 contains 15 residues. The CDR3, as DNA: TGTGCCTGGAGTGGTGCGGGAGGGGCCATACTGCGGCTGTTTTTT. It encodes CAWSGAGGAILRLFF.

The chain has TRBV9 and TRBJ2-5; 7 bases match TRBD2. Germline CDR1 SGDLS, CDR2 YYNGEE. The V gene end was trimmed by 5 bases and the J gene end by 0 bases; junction bases not matched to a gene: 4. CDR3 length: 14 amino acids. DNA of the CDR3: TGTGCCAGCAGTTCGCGGGGGAACCAAGAGACCCAGTACTTC. Translating it yields CASSSRGNQETQYF.

This chain links TRBV5-1 with TRBJ1-6; D is unresolved. The V end was cut by 0 bases, the J end by 8 bases, with 9 bases between. Germline values: CDR1 SGHRS, CDR2 YFSETQ. This CDR3 is built from 14 residues. The CDR3 reads CASSLGSLDSPLHF. CDR3 coding DNA: TGCGCCAGCAGCTTGGGGTCCCTAGATTCACCCCTCCACTTT.

The V gene is TRBV5-1, the J gene TRBJ1-4; D perhaps matches TRBD1 (5 bases). The germline CDR1 and CDR2 sequences are SGHRS and YFSETQ. CDR3 length equals 14 residues. Trimming took off 0 bases at V and 4 bases at J, with 7 bases between the two ends. The CDR3: CASSLDGHNEKLFF. The CDR3 DNA follows: TGCGCCAGCAGCTTGGACGGACATAATGAAAAACTGTTTTTT.

The CDR3 sequence: CASSLWPGQFYGYTF. DNA of the CDR3: TGCGCCAGCAGCTTGTGGCCAGGGCAATTCTATGGCTACACCTTC. The chain links TRBV5-1 to TRBJ1-2; TRBD1 is a possible D gene (5 bases). The CDR3 length is 15 residues. Trimming stripped 1 base from V and 4 bases from J, with 14 bases between. Germline values: CDR1 SGHRS, CDR2 YFSETQ.